The 29 T cell receptor beta chains below were found in one sample sequenced in a study of blood T cell repertoires in COVID-19. Produced via immunoSEQ multiplex PCR; TCRdb's table is partial and in-frame only. The table shows about 260,000 clones, with roughly four fifths occurring only once. The sequencing sample was made of peripheral blood. Source of these receptors: a woman of 80 years or more with acute or convalescent COVID-19.

There are a few counts of this clone. Other DNA sequences in this sample translate to the same CDR3. The chain employs TRBV5-1 and TRBJ1-2; weak D call: TRBD1 (6 bases). The CDR3 runs 12 residues. CDR1 SGHRS and CDR2 YFSETQ come from the germline V gene. Between the trimmed V and J ends, which lost 2 bases and 6 bases, there was a span of 8 bases. CDR3 DNA sequence: TGCGCCAGCAGCTTTTCAGGGGATGGCTACACCTTC. As protein: CASSFSGDGYTF.

V usage is TRBV29-1 and J usage is TRBJ1-2; the D is unclear. The germline gives CDR1 SQVTM, CDR2 ANQGSEA. V lost 4 bases and J lost 1, with 13 bases in between. The CDR3 runs to 14 residues. CDR3 sequence reads: CSVGVGGSNYGYTF. The CDR3 region has the DNA TGCAGCGTTGGTGTCGGAGGAAGTAACTATGGCTACACCTTC.

The chain has TRBV18 and TRBJ2-1, with 9 nucleotides matching TRBD2. The CDR3 loop spans 15 amino acids. CDR1 is KGHSH and CDR2 is LQKENI in the germline V gene. The V gene end was trimmed by 6 bases and the J gene end by 5 bases; junction bases not matched to a gene: 8. The CDR3 reads CASSPLAGRDNEQFF. Written as DNA, the CDR3 is TGTGCCAGCTCGCCTCTAGCGGGACGGGACAATGAGCAGTTCTTC.

The V call is TRBV4-3, the J call TRBJ2-7; perhaps TRBD2 as D (5 bases). The CDR3 has 17 amino acids. V lost 4 bases and J lost 6, with 25 bases in between. Germline V gene sequence: CDR1 LGHNA, CDR2 YSLEER. As DNA, the CDR3 is TGCGCCAGCAGCCTTATCGCGGGCTCGAGAACCGCACTCGAGCAGTACTTC. Translation gives CASSLIAGSRTALEQYF.

The chain combines TRBV5-4 with TRBJ1-2, with TRBD1 as a possible D gene (6 bases). CDR3 length: 14 residues. V lost 4 bases and J 8 bases, leaving 18 bases between the germline ends. Germline CDR1 reads SGHNT; CDR2 reads YYREEE (reference sequence). For the CDR3, the DNA is TGTGCCAGCAGCGGGCCGACCAACAGGGACGGCTACACCTTC. This gives the protein CASSGPTNRDGYTF. The full variable domain, in which reference TRBV5-4 and TRBJ1-2 provide the parts outside the CDR3, is ETGVTQSPTHLIKTRGQQVTLRCSSQSGHNTVSWYQQALGQGPQFIFQYYREEENGRGNFPPRFSGLQFPNYSSELNVNALELDDSALYLCASSGPTNRDGYTFGSGTRLTVV.

The chain employs TRBV5-1 and TRBJ1-2; 7 bases agree with TRBD1. V was clipped by 2 bases and J by 13 bases; unmatched bases: 14. Germline V gene lookup returns CDR1 SGHRS and CDR2 YFSETQ. The CDR3 contains 14 residues. The CDR3 region has the DNA TGCGCCAGCAGCTTAAAAGCGGACAGGCTCCCCATCACCTTC. Residues: CASSLKADRLPITF.

This chain joins TRBV5-5 and TRBJ1-6; 7 bases align to TRBD1. V shed 1 base, J shed 7 bases, and the junction held 8 bases outside the gene matches. From germline, CDR1 is SGHKS and CDR2 YYEKEE (reference sequence). The CDR3 is 16 amino acids. DNA for the CDR3: TGTGCCAGCAGCTTGTCTCGAAACAGGGGAAATTCACCCCTCCACTTT. Translating it yields CASSLSRNRGNSPLHF.

This chain joins TRBV19 and TRBJ1-4, with 7 bases aligning to TRBD1. Germline V gene sequence: CDR1 LNHDA, CDR2 SQIVND (reference sequence). The CDR3 length is 15 residues. V lost 8 bases and J lost 2; bases outside the gene matches: 8. In nucleotides, the CDR3 is TGTGCCAGTTCGACAGGGTTTTCCACTAATGAAAAACTGTTTTTT. This gives the protein CASSTGFSTNEKLFF.

CDR3 amino acids: CASSYGRGDGITEAFF. The CDR3 DNA is TGTGCCAGCAGTTACGGCAGGGGCGACGGGATCACTGAAGCTTTCTTT. The chain has TRBV6-2 or TRBV6-3 and TRBJ1-1, with D maybe TRBD1 (6 bases). This CDR3 has 16 residues. The germline V gene encodes CDR1 MNHEY and CDR2 SVGEGT. V gave up 2 bases and J gave up 4 bases, with 17 bases separating them.

The V call is TRBV28, the J call TRBJ1-5; the match to TRBD1 covers 8 bases. With 6 bases clipped from V and 6 bases from J, the junction kept 7 bases outside the gene matches. Germline V gene data show CDR1 as MDHEN and CDR2 as SYDVKM. This CDR3 spans 14 amino acids. The CDR3: CASSQDRVSQPQHF. CDR3 in DNA: TGTGCCAGCAGCCAGGACAGGGTCAGTCAGCCCCAGCATTTT.

The genes are TRBV5-4 and TRBJ1-2; tentatively, D is TRBD1 (6 bases). V shed 4 bases and J shed 1 base, with 11 bases lying between them. The CDR3 runs to 14 residues. Germline values: CDR1 SGHNT, CDR2 YYREEE (reference sequence). The CDR3: CASSPRQVNYGYTF. Here the CDR3 DNA reads TGTGCCAGCAGCCCCCGACAGGTTAACTATGGCTACACCTTC.

The chain uses TRBV5-1 and TRBJ2-5; TRBD2 is a possible D gene (6 bases). Germline V lookup: CDR1 SGHRS, CDR2 YFSETQ. The CDR3 is 14 residues long. V lost 2 bases to trimming and J lost 3 bases, with 11 bases between them. CDR3 nucleotide sequence: TGCGCCAGCAGCTTCGGAGGGCGGGAAGAGACCCAGTACTTC. Its protein product is CASSFGGREETQYF.

The chain has TRBV12-5 and TRBJ1-2, with 9 nucleotides matching TRBD1. The CDR3 runs to 15 residues. Trimming took 4 bases from V and 2 from J; bases not matched to a gene: 5. Per germline, CDR1 LGHNT and CDR2 FRNRAP. CDR3 DNA: TGTGCTAGTGGTTCTGCCGGGACAGGGAACTATGGCTACACCTTC. It yields the protein CASGSAGTGNYGYTF.

This sequence joins TRBV30 and TRBJ1-1; D ambiguous. The CDR3 has 13 amino acids. The germline V gene encodes CDR1 GTSNPN and CDR2 SVGIG (reference sequence). V lost 1 base to trimming and J lost 0 bases, with 6 bases between them. The CDR3 sequence: CAWSDGVNTEAFF. The DNA for the CDR3 is TGTGCCTGGAGTGACGGAGTGAACACTGAAGCTTTCTTT.

V usage is TRBV4-3 and J usage is TRBJ1-4; no reliable D call. This CDR3 comprises 13 residues. CDR1 LGHNA and CDR2 YSLEER come from the germline V gene. Between the trimmed V and J ends, which lost 1 base and 8 bases, there was a span of 8 bases. CDR3 sequence: CASSQVGGEKLFF. The CDR3 DNA sequence: TGCGCCAGCAGCCAAGTCGGCGGAGAAAAACTGTTTTTT.

This chain links TRBV4-3 with TRBJ2-3; 7 nucleotides agree with TRBD2. The germline V gene has CDR1 LGHNA and CDR2 YSLEER. The CDR3 has 16 residues. The trim removed 3 bases at V and 5 bases at J, leaving 11 bases unmatched. The CDR3 DNA follows: TGCGCCAGCAGCCACCGAAGCGGGATGTGGGGAGATACGCAGTATTTT. Residues: CASSHRSGMWGDTQYF.

This chain connects TRBV5-1 to TRBJ1-4; 7 bases agree with TRBD1. This CDR3 has 13 residues. From germline, CDR1 is SGHRS and CDR2 YFSETQ. J gave up 8 bases and V 2 bases, and 3 bases lay outside the gene matches. The CDR3 DNA reads as TGCGCCAGCAGCTTAGGGGGCTTAGAAAAACTGTTTTTT. This sequence encodes CASSLGGLEKLFF.

The chain has TRBV5-1 and TRBJ2-5; possible D gene TRBD1, 6 bases. The CDR3 is 13 amino acids. V was shortened by 7 bases and J by 4 bases, with 14 bases between the two germline ends. Germline assignment: CDR1 SGHRS and CDR2 YFSETQ. CDR3 region: CASGQRSRETQYF. The CDR3 bases are TGCGCCAGCGGACAGAGGTCTCGAGAGACCCAGTACTTC. The full variable domain, rest sourced from reference TRBV5-1 and TRBJ2-5, is KAGVTQTPRYLIKTRGQQVTLSCSPISGHRSVSWYQQTPGQGLQFLFEYFSETQRNKGNFPGRFSGRQFSNSRSEMNVSTLELGDSALYLCASGQRSRETQYFGPGTRLLVL.

A remark on this clone: Additional DNA sequences in this sample encode the identical CDR3. The J gene is TRBJ1-1, the V gene TRBV7-2; a weak D match, TRBD1 (6 bases). CDR1 and CDR2 from the germline V gene are SGHTA and FQGNSA. The CDR3 contains 14 residues. Trimming left V 4 bases short and J 1 base short, with 10 bases between. The chain's CDR3 is CASSSQGGNTEAFF. The CDR3 DNA sequence: TGTGCCAGCAGCTCACAGGGTGGGAACACTGAAGCTTTCTTT.

The rearrangement uses TRBV9 and TRBJ2-2, with no clear D. Germline V CDR1 and CDR2: SGDLS, YYNGEE. The CDR3 totals 14 residues. The germline V and J ends were trimmed by 0 bases and 2 bases, with 5 bases remaining between them. The CDR3 DNA sequence: TGTGCCAGCAGCGTAGGTCTAAACACCGGGGAGCTGTTTTTT. It specifies CASSVGLNTGELFF.

The chain recombines TRBV18 with TRBJ1-3, with a possible D match to TRBD1 (5 bases). This CDR3 has 16 amino acids. Trimming removed 6 bases at V and 0 bases at J, with 15 bases between. CDR1 is KGHSH, CDR2 LQKENI, per germline. The DNA for the CDR3 is TGTGCCAGCTCGGGGACCCCGGGAGGCTCTGGAAACACCATATATTTT. Encoded protein: CASSGTPGGSGNTIYF.

A few counts support this clone. The genes are TRBV9 and TRBJ2-3, with D maybe TRBD1 (6 bases). This CDR3 spans 17 amino acids. Germline CDR1 reads SGDLS; CDR2 reads YYNGEE. V lost 4 bases and J lost 2, with 20 bases in between. Here the CDR3 DNA reads TGTGCCAGCAGCCAGACCGGGAACAGGGTTTTCACAGATACGCAGTATTTT. Translated: CASSQTGNRVFTDTQYF.

The CDR3 loop reads CASSPKTGATEAFF. CDR3 nucleotide sequence: TGTGCCAGCTCACCTAAGACAGGGGCCACTGAAGCTTTCTTT. The chain couples TRBV18 to TRBJ1-1; 8 positions match TRBD1. The CDR3 spans 14 residues. The germline V gene encodes CDR1 KGHSH and CDR2 LQKENI. J gave up 4 bases and V 3 bases, and 4 bases lay outside the gene matches.

The chain has TRBV25-1 and TRBJ2-4, with TRBD1 matching 8 bases. Germline V gene lookup returns CDR1 MGHDK and CDR2 SYGVNS. V lost 2 bases to trimming and J lost 0 bases; unmatched junction nucleotides: 6. The CDR3 spans 17 residues. The CDR3 nucleotides read TGTGCCAGCAGTGAACCAGGACAGGGTTTAGCCAAAAACATTCAGTACTTC. The encoded protein is CASSEPGQGLAKNIQYF.

This chain uses TRBV18 with TRBJ1-2; 7 positions match TRBD1. Germline CDR1 KGHSH, CDR2 LQKENI. The J segment lost 3 bases and the V segment lost 3 bases, leaving 7 bases of the junction unmatched. This CDR3 has 15 amino acids. The CDR3: CASSPSTGRDYGYTF. For the CDR3, the DNA is TGTGCCAGCTCACCCTCGACAGGGCGGGACTATGGCTACACCTTC.

The chain carries TRBV11-2 and TRBJ2-1, with 9 bases identical to TRBD2. This CDR3 spans 15 amino acids. The germline V gene has CDR1 SGHAT and CDR2 FQNNGV. J was trimmed by 9 bases and V by 1 base; bases with no gene match: 7. The CDR3 region is CASSLVAGAPFEQFF. CDR3 nucleotides: TGTGCCAGCAGCTTAGTAGCGGGAGCCCCATTTGAGCAGTTCTTC.

The chain links TRBV5-6 to TRBJ2-7; 9 nucleotides agree with TRBD1. The J segment lost 3 bases and the V segment lost 2 bases, leaving 6 bases of the junction unmatched. The CDR3 is 15 residues long. Germline V gene sequence: CDR1 SGHDT, CDR2 YYEEEE. The CDR3 DNA follows: TGTGCCAGCAGCTTCCCCTCGACAGGGGGCTACGAGCAGTACTTC. This translates into CASSFPSTGGYEQYF.

The chain carries TRBV4-2 and TRBJ1-2; 7 nucleotides line up with TRBD1. Germline loops: CDR1 LGHNA, CDR2 YNFKEQ. After removal of 1 base from V and 6 bases from J, the junction contained 8 bases not matched to a gene. The CDR3 totals 15 residues. The CDR3 loop is CASSQAGTAVNGYTF. Written as DNA, the CDR3 is TGTGCCAGCAGCCAAGCTGGGACAGCGGTCAATGGCTACACCTTC.

This clone was detected only a few times. The gene calls are TRBV5-1 and TRBJ1-2; a weak D match, TRBD1 (6 bases). CDR3 length: 14 amino acids. V was shortened by 4 bases and J by 6 bases, with 16 bases between the two germline ends. Germline assignment: CDR1 SGHRS and CDR2 YFSETQ. The CDR3 loop is CASSQGGNMDGYTF. The CDR3 DNA is TGCGCCAGCAGCCAAGGGGGAAACATGGATGGCTACACCTTC.